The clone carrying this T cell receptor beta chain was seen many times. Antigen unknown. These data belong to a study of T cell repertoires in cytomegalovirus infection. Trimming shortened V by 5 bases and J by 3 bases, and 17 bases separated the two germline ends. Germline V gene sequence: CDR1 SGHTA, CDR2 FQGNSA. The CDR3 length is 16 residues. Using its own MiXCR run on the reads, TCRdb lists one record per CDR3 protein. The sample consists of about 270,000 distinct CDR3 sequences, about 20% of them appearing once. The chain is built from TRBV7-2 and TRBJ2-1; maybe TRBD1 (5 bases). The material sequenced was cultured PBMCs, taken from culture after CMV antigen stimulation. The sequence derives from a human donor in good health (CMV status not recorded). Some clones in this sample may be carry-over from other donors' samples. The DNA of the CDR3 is TGTGCCAGCAGCCTAACACGGCAGGGCGGCTACAATGAGCAGTTCTTC. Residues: CASSLTRQGGYNEQFF.